These T cell receptor beta chains were read from a single sample in a study of CD8+ T cells in alopecia areata. Some clones are missing from TCRdb's copy, which holds only in-frame ones; the method was immunoSEQ multiplex PCR. Found here are roughly 230,000 clones, approximately 47% of them singletons; the top ten hold around 2.5%. Material: CD4+ T cells sorted from blood, obtained between weeks 36 and 40, from a patient treated with tofacitinib. The receptors derive from a human donor with alopecia areata. Each CDR3 is given with its conserved first and last residue. The D gene is left open where the match is weak. The listing skips clone size in some rows; elsewhere it reads once, few, many or a size class.

abundance	d_gene	v_gene	j_gene	CDR3nt	CDR3aa
-	-	TRBV30	TRBJ1-5	TGTGCCTGGAGTGTTGGCCGATTCAATCAGCCCCAGCATTTT	CAWSVGRFNQPQHF
few	-	TRBV9	TRBJ2-2	TGTGCCAGCAGCGTAGCTTCAGGGAACACCGGGGAGCTGTTTTTT	CASSVASGNTGELFF
few	TRBD2	TRBV30	TRBJ2-5	TGTGCCTGGAGATCTAGCGGCCAAGAGACCCAGTACTTC	CAWRSSGQETQYF
-	TRBD1	TRBV6-1	TRBJ1-1	TGTGCCAGCAGTGTTACAGGGGGCAGGGCTGAAGCTTTCTTT	CASSVTGGRAEAFF
-	-	TRBV30	TRBJ2-4	TGTGCCTGGAGTGTTGACAGCAAAAACATTCAGTACTTC	CAWSVDSKNIQYF
few	TRBD1	TRBV30	TRBJ1-1	TGTGCCTGGAAGGGTCGTGCAGGGGGCCTTTCTGAAGCTTTCTTT	CAWKGRAGGLSEAFF
few	-	TRBV5-6	TRBJ2-7	TGTGCCAGCAGAGGGCGGGACAAGATGTACGAGCAGTACTTC	CASRGRDKMYEQYF
-	-	TRBV7-2	TRBJ2-3	TGTGCCAGCAGCACCCGGATCGAAGCCAGCGATACGCAGTATTTT	CASSTRIEASDTQYF
-	-	TRBV29-1	TRBJ2-7	TGCAGCGTTGAAGATCCTGGCGAGCAGTACTTC	CSVEDPGEQYF
few	-	TRBV4-1	TRBJ2-3	TGCGCCAGCAGCCAACGAACCTTCGTCTACTATTTT	CASSQRTFVYYF
few	TRBD2	TRBV11-2	TRBJ2-7	TGTGCCAGCAGCTTAGATTGGCTAGCGGGAGATCGGACGGAGCAGTACTTC	CASSLDWLAGDRTEQYF
-	-	TRBV25-1	TRBJ1-4	TGTGCCAGCAGTGAATATGGGCGACTGTTTTTT	CASSEYGRLFF
-	TRBD2	TRBV9	TRBJ2-4	TGTGCCAGCAGCTTCACCCCTATGCCGGGACTAGCGATTGACATTCAGTACTTC	CASSFTPMPGLAIDIQYF
-	-	TRBV5-1	TRBJ2-7	TGCGCCAGCAGCTTGAACCCAACTACAGGTAACGAGCAGTACTTC	CASSLNPTTGNEQYF
-	TRBD1	TRBV6-6	TRBJ1-5	TGTGCCAGCAGGGGGACAGAGCCCCAGCATTTT	CASRGTEPQHF
-	-	TRBV10-3	TRBJ1-1	TGTGCCATCAGTGAAAACAGGGACGCCACTCAAGCTTTCTTT	CAISENRDATQAFF
-	TRBD1	TRBV15	TRBJ1-5	TGTGCCACCAGTCGGGACAGGGGGTCGCCCCAGCATTTT	CATSRDRGSPQHF
-	-	TRBV29-1	TRBJ2-4	TGCAGCGTTGTGCAGGGGGGGTTCAACATTCAGTACTTC	CSVVQGGFNIQYF
-	TRBD1	TRBV27	TRBJ1-5	TGTGCCAGCAGTACCTTACAGGGGGCGAGGGGGCAGCCCCAGCATTTT	CASSTLQGARGQPQHF
-	-	TRBV5-4	TRBJ1-2	TGTGCCAGCAGCTTGGCCCAGGGGAGGATTGTTGGCTACACCTTC	CASSLAQGRIVGYTF
-	-	TRBV10-3	TRBJ2-1	TGTGCCATCTCACTTTCAAGCTCCTACAATGAGCAGTTCTTC	CAISLSSSYNEQFF
-	-	TRBV4-1	TRBJ2-7	TGCGCCAGCAGCCAAGATCAGCAGGGACCCACCTACGAGCAGTACTTC	CASSQDQQGPTYEQYF
-	TRBD2	TRBV11-3	TRBJ2-7	TGTGCCAGCAGCCGCGGGAGTGCCTACGAGCAGTACTTC	CASSRGSAYEQYF
few	TRBD2	TRBV7-8	TRBJ2-3	TGTGCCAGCAGCAATAGCGGGAGGAGGGCAGATACGCAGTATTTT	CASSNSGRRADTQYF
-	-	TRBV11-1	TRBJ2-1	TGTGCCAGCAGCACAGGAGCGTGGGGGTACAATGAGCAGTTCTTC	CASSTGAWGYNEQFF